One and the same sample provided the 16 T cell receptor beta chains below, sequenced in a study of cytomegalovirus exposure and HLA in healthy donors. This PCR relied on a set of 60 Vbeta primers and 13 Jbeta primers. TCRdb's copy holds only in-frame clones and misses some; the assay was immunoSEQ multiplex PCR. The repertoire holds approximately 190,000 clones, with around 90% as singletons. The sample taken for sequencing was PBMCs. All receptors come from a boy between 2 and 15 years old in good health and CMV-seronegative.

The chain uses TRBV27 and TRBJ2-2; a weak D match, TRBD2 (6 bases). Trimming stripped 6 bases from V and 4 bases from J, with 15 bases between. The CDR3 has 15 amino acids. Germline loops: CDR1 MNHEY, CDR2 SMNVEV (reference sequence). The CDR3 nucleotides are TGTGCCAGCAGGGGGGGTGCGGGAAGCACCGGGGAGCTGTTTTTT. Encoded protein: CASRGGAGSTGELFF.

V and J are TRBV5-4 and TRBJ2-5; perhaps TRBD1 as D (6 bases). The J call is doubtful: the DNA matches TRBJ2-7 better. CDR3 length: 16 residues. Germline lookup yields CDR1 SGHNT and CDR2 YYREEE (reference sequence). CDR3 region: CASSHLILQGTHEQYF. The CDR3 DNA follows: TGTGCCAGCAGCCACTTGATATTACAGGGAACCCACGAGCAGTACTTC.

CDR3 in DNA: TGCGCCAGCAGCGGCGGACAGGGTAAATCCTACGAGCAGTACTTC. It encodes CASSGGQGKSYEQYF. The chain uses TRBV23-1 and TRBJ2-7, with TRBD1 matching 8 bases. TRBV23-1 is marked as an open reading frame, function uncertain. This CDR3 region has 15 residues. Germline trimming cut 6 bases from V and 1 base from J; bases unmatched to any gene: 8.

The gene calls are TRBV5-1 and TRBJ2-5, with D perhaps matching TRBD1 (5 bases). CDR3 length equals 14 residues. Germline V gene sequence: CDR1 SGHRS, CDR2 YFSETQ. The V gene lost 5 bases and the J gene lost 4 bases, with 15 bases spanning the gap. The CDR3 sequence: CASSRWGERETQYF. CDR3 nucleotides: TGCGCCAGCAGTCGTTGGGGCGAGAGAGAGACCCAGTACTTC. The variable domain in full, completed from reference TRBV5-1 and TRBJ2-5, reads KAGVTQTPRYLIKTRGQQVTLSCSPISGHRSVSWYQQTPGQGLQFLFEYFSETQRNKGNFPGRFSGRQFSNSRSEMNVSTLELGDSALYLCASSRWGERETQYFGPGTRLLVL.

V gene TRBV25-1 combines with J gene TRBJ1-4, with D possibly TRBD1 on 6 matching bases. Germline CDR1 and CDR2: MGHDK and SYGVNS. This CDR3 has 13 amino acids. Trimming took off 7 bases at V and 5 bases at J, with 11 bases between the two ends. The chain's CDR3 is CASMYRENEKLFF. In DNA, the CDR3 is TGTGCCAGCATGTACAGGGAAAATGAAAAACTGTTTTTT.

CDR3 sequence: CASSRRTSGLYYEQYF. The CDR3 nucleotides read TGTGCCAGCAGTCGTCGGACTAGCGGGTTATACTACGAGCAGTACTTC. This chain uses TRBV28 with TRBJ2-7, with 11 bases aligning to TRBD2. The J segment lost 3 bases and the V segment lost 5 bases, leaving 9 bases of the junction unmatched. The CDR3 sequence is 16 residues long. Germline loops: CDR1 MDHEN, CDR2 SYDVKM.

V usage is TRBV28 and J usage is TRBJ2-3; 10 bases are shared with TRBD2. The CDR3 runs 17 residues. The ends lost 5 bases at V and 0 bases at J; junction bases unmatched: 8. Germline V gene data show CDR1 as MDHEN and CDR2 as SYDVKM. CDR3 region: CASSPTSTSGSTDTQYF. In DNA, the CDR3 is TGTGCCAGCAGTCCAACGTCGACTAGCGGGAGCACAGATACGCAGTATTTT.

This rearrangement joins TRBV13 to TRBJ1-1, with D tentatively TRBD1 (5 bases). Germline V gives CDR1 PRHDT, CDR2 FYEKMQ (reference sequence). The V end was cut by 5 bases, the J end by 6 bases, with 10 bases between. The CDR3 is 12 amino acids. CDR3 nucleotides: TGTGCCAGCAGCCCCGGGGGACCTGAAGCTTTCTTT. The encoded protein is CASSPGGPEAFF.

The V and J genes are TRBV18 and TRBJ1-1; no firm D call. V lost 3 bases and J 0 bases, leaving 11 bases between the germline ends. Germline CDR1 and CDR2: KGHSH and LQKENI. This CDR3 is 15 amino acids long. For the CDR3, the DNA is TGTGCCAGCTCACCCCCGGGTCGGGTGAACACTGAAGCTTTCTTT. Protein product: CASSPPGRVNTEAFF.

This sequence joins TRBV29-1 and TRBJ1-1; D unresolved. The CDR3 loop spans 13 amino acids. The V end lost 4 bases, the J end lost 0 bases, and 9 bases lay between the germline ends. Per the germline V gene, CDR1 is SQVTM and CDR2 is ANQGSEA. The CDR3 DNA is TGCAGCGTTGTGGGGAGGGTGAACACTGAAGCTTTCTTT. Translating it yields CSVVGRVNTEAFF.

The gene calls are TRBV10-3 and TRBJ1-6; 12 bases align to TRBD1. With 6 bases clipped from V and 11 bases from J, the junction kept 8 bases outside the gene matches. This CDR3 has 15 amino acids. The V gene's germline CDR1 is ENHRY and CDR2 SYGVKD. The CDR3: CAIRAGTGGFTPLHF. The CDR3 DNA reads as TGTGCCATCAGGGCCGGGACAGGGGGCTTTACACCCCTCCACTTT.

The chain joins TRBV7-8 to TRBJ2-5; 13 bases align to TRBD2. The CDR3 sequence is 17 residues long. The V gene end was trimmed by 6 bases and the J gene end by 4 bases; junction bases not matched to a gene: 11. In germline, CDR1 is SGHVS, CDR2 FQNEAQ. In DNA, the CDR3 is TGTGCCAGCAGTTTAACTAGCGGGAGGGCCGTCGGAGAGACCCAGTACTTC. This sequence encodes CASSLTSGRAVGETQYF.

V and J are TRBV9 and TRBJ1-5; D is undetermined. CDR3 length: 15 residues. CDR1 is SGDLS, CDR2 YYNGEE, per germline. V lost 5 bases and J lost 2, with 14 bases in between. The CDR3 DNA reads TGTGCCAGCAGTGACTCCCCCAGAGGCAATCAGCCCCAGCATTTT. This encodes CASSDSPRGNQPQHF.

The V and J genes are TRBV28 and TRBJ2-7; tentatively, D is TRBD1 (6 bases). The CDR3 covers 14 residues. Trimming took off 6 bases at V and 0 bases at J, with 12 bases between the two ends. Germline values: CDR1 MDHEN, CDR2 SYDVKM. CDR3 in amino acids: CASSTTGSSYEQYF. CDR3 nucleotides: TGTGCCAGCAGCACCACAGGGAGCTCCTACGAGCAGTACTTC.

The rearrangement links TRBV5-1 to TRBJ2-7; 9 nucleotides align to TRBD2. CDR1 is SGHRS, CDR2 YFSETQ, per germline. V was pared by 0 bases and J by 3 bases, with 4 bases of the junction left unmatched. This CDR3 has 15 amino acids. CDR3 DNA sequence: TGCGCCAGCAGCTTGGTAGCGGGGGTTAACTACGAGCAGTACTTC. This gives the protein CASSLVAGVNYEQYF.

Regarding this clone: This sample also contains other DNA sequences that code for the same CDR3. CDR3 nucleotide sequence: TGTGCCAGCAGCCCAGCGGGGACCTCCTACAATGAGCAGTTCTTC. This gives the protein CASSPAGTSYNEQFF. This rearrangement joins TRBV7-9 to TRBJ2-1; 7 bases are a match to TRBD2. With V trimmed by 5 bases and J by 0 bases, 4 bases remained unmatched. Germline values: CDR1 SEHNR, CDR2 FQNEAQ (reference sequence). The CDR3 spans 15 residues.